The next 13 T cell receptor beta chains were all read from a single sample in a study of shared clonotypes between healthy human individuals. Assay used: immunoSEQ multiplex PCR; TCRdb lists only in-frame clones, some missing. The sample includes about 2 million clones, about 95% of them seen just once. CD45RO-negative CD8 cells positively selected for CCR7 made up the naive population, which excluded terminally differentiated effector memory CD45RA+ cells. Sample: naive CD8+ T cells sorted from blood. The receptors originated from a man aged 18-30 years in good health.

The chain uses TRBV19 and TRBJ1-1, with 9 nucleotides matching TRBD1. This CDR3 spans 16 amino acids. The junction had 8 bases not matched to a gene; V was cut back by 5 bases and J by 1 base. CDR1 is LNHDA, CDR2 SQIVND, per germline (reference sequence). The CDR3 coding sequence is TGTGCCAGTAGTGCCGGGACAGGGTATGGGAACACTGAAGCTTTCTTT. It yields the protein CASSAGTGYGNTEAFF. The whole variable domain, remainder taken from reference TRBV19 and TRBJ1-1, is DGGITQSPKYLFRKEGQNVTLSCEQNLNHDAMYWYRQDPGQGLRLIYYSQIVNDFQKGDIAEGYSVSREKKESFPLTVTSAQKNPTAFYLCASSAGTGYGNTEAFFGQGTRLTVV.

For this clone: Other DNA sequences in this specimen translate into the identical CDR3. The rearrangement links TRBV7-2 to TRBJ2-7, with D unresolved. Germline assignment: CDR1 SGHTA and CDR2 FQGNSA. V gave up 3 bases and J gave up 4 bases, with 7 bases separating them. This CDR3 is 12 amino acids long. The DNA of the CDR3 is TGTGCCAGCAGCTTCCCGGCGTACGAGCAGTACTTC. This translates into CASSFPAYEQYF.

In nucleotides, the CDR3 is TGTGCCAGCAGCTTAGTACAGGGGAGCACCGGGGAGCTGTTTTTT. It is translated as CASSLVQGSTGELFF. The V call is TRBV7-9, the J call TRBJ2-2, with TRBD1 matching over 7 bases. Germline V gene lookup returns CDR1 SEHNR and CDR2 FQNEAQ (reference sequence). V lost 1 base to trimming and J lost 4 bases; unmatched junction nucleotides: 3. The CDR3 covers 15 residues.

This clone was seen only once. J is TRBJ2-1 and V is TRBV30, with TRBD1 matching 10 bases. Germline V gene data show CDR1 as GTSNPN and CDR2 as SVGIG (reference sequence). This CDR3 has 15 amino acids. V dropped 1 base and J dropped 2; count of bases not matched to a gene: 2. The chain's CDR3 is CAWSDGQGAYNEQFF. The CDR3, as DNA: TGTGCCTGGAGTGACGGACAGGGGGCCTACAATGAGCAGTTCTTC. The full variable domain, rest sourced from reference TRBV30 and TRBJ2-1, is SQTIHQWPATLVQPVGSPLSLECTVEGTSNPNLYWYRQAAGRGLQLLFYSVGIGQISSEVPQNLSASRPQDRQFILSSKKLLLSDSGFYLCAWSDGQGAYNEQFFGPGTRLTVL.

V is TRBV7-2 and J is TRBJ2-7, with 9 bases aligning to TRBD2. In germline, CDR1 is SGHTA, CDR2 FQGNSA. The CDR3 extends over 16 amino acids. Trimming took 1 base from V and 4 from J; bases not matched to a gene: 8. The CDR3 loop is CASSLEGGGALYEQYF. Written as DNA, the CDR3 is TGTGCCAGCAGCTTAGAGGGCGGGGGGGCCTTGTACGAGCAGTACTTC.

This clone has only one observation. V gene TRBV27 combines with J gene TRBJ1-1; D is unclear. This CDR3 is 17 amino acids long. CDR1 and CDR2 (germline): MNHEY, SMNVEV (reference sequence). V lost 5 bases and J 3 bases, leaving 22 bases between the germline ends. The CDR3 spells CASSALRVRFADTEAFF. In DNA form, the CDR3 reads TGTGCCAGCAGTGCCCTCCGGGTTCGTTTTGCGGACACTGAAGCTTTCTTT.

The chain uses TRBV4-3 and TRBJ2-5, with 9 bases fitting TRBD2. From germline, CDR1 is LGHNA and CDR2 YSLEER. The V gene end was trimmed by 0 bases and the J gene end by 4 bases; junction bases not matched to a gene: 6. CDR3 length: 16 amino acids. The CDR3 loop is CASSQDLAGWGETQYF. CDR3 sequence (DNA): TGCGCCAGCAGCCAAGATCTAGCGGGGTGGGGAGAGACCCAGTACTTC.

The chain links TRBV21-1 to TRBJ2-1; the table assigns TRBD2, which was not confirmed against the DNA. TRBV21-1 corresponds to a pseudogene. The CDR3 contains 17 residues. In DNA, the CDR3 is TGTGCCAGCAGCATGAGAGTTGACTGGAGCTCCTACAATGAGCAGTTCTTC. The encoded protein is CASSMRVDWSSYNEQFF.

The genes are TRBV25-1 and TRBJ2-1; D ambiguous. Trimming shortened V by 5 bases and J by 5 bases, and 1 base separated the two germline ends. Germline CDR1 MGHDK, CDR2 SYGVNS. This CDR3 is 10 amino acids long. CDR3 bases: TGTGCCAGCAGTAACAATGAGCAGTTCTTC. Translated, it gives CASSNNEQFF.

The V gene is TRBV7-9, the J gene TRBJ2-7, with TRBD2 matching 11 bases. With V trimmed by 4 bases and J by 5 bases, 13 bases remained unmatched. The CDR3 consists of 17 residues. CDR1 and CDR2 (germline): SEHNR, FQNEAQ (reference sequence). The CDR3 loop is CASSSLAGGPSGHEQYF. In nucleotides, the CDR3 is TGTGCCAGCAGCTCCTTAGCGGGAGGGCCCTCCGGGCACGAGCAGTACTTC.

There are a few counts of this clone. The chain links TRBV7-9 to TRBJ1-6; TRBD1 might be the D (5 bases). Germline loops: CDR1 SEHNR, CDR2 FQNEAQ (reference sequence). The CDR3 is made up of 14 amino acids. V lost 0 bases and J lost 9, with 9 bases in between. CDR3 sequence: CASSLALGGSPLHF. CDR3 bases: TGTGCCAGCAGCTTAGCGCTGGGGGGTTCACCCCTCCACTTT. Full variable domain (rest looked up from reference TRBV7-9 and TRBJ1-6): DTGVSQNPRHKITKRGQNVTFRCDPISEHNRLYWYRQTLGQGPEFLTYFQNEAQLEKSRLLSDRFSAERPKGSFSTLEIQRTEQGDSAMYLCASSLALGGSPLHFGNGTRLTVT.

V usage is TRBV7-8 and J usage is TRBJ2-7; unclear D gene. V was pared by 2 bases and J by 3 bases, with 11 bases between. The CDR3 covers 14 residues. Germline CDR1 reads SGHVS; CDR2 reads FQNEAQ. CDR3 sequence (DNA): TGTGCCAGCAGCTTACTGCGAGGATTCTACGAGCAGTACTTC. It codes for CASSLLRGFYEQYF.

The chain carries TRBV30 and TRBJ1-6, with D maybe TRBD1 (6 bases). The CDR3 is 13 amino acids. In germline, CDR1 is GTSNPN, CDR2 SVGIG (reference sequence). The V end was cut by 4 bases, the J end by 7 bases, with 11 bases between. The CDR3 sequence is CAWTGQGNSPLHF. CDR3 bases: TGTGCCTGGACGGGGCAGGGGAATTCACCCCTCCACTTT.